The TCR beta chain described here comes from a study of T cell repertoires in cytomegalovirus infection. TCRdb independently ran MiXCR on the reads; one entry per CDR3 protein. The sample consists of around 490,000 distinct CDR3 sequences, 26% of them appearing once. This CDR3 has 17 amino acids. Germline V CDR1 and CDR2: MNHNS, SASEGT. V lost 5 bases, J lost 4 bases, and 11 bases stayed unmatched. There are a few counts of this clonotype. This TCR was recovered from a human donor in good health (CMV status not recorded). Some clones in this sample may be carry-over from other donors' samples. The rearrangement joins TRBV6-1 to TRBJ2-2; 9 bases are a match to TRBD1. The sequencing sample was made of PBMCs. CDR3 sequence: CASSYLTGGAGTGELFF. The CDR3 nucleotides read TGTGCCAGCAGTTACCTAACAGGGGGCGCGGGCACCGGGGAGCTGTTTTTT.